Listed below are T cell receptor beta chains from one sample, sequenced in a study of T-cell reconstitution after alpha-beta-depleted transplantation in children. TCRdb itself ran the PCR reads through MiXCR, one entry per CDR3 protein. The sample includes approximately 83,000 distinct CDR3 sequences, roughly 8.8% of them seen just once. Sequenced material: PBMCs from the stem cell graft donor, taken from the stem cell graft. The receptors stem from a human donor who donated a stem cell graft to a child with congenital amegakaryocytic thrombocytopenia. The CDR3 runs from the conserved cysteine through the conserved F or W.

TRBV20-1,TRBJ2-7,CSARSWRGPYEQYF
TRBV7-6,TRBJ2-5,CASSLMSGRAGETQYF
TRBV4-1,TRBJ2-2,CASSQDPLAGVPTGELFF
TRBV5-1,TRBJ2-5,CASSLEGWETQYF
TRBV5-1,TRBJ1-2,CASTRAAGEGNGYTF
TRBV5-1,TRBJ2-7,CASSSLGGPSGSSYEQYF
TRBV5-1,TRBJ2-7,CASSDGSPNYEQYF
TRBV7-2,TRBJ1-4,CASSRTATNEKLFF
TRBV6-5,TRBJ2-7,CASRPGTGSSYEQYF
TRBV27,TRBJ2-7,CASSSGVSYEQYF
TRBV7-9,TRBJ1-2,CASSLEGHFSGYTF
TRBV3-1,TRBJ1-3,CASGQSSGNTIYF
TRBV18,TRBJ1-2,CASSPGSSGNYTF
TRBV5-1,TRBJ2-3,CASSSFAGSADTQYF
TRBV6-1,TRBJ1-2,CASSDSAFYGYTF
TRBV5-1,TRBJ1-1,CASSLVGVGEAFF
TRBV9,TRBJ1-2,CASSVGTGNFGYTF
TRBV20-1,TRBJ2-3,CSARGQISTDTQYF
TRBV29-1,TRBJ2-3,CSVEDRRPNPDTQYF
TRBV18,TRBJ2-5,CASSQPLETQYF
TRBV19,TRBJ2-2,CAGEGQSGELFF
TRBV2,TRBJ1-2,CASSERGVSYGYTF
TRBV30,TRBJ2-1,CAWTSEDYNEQFF
TRBV20-1,TRBJ2-5,CSARDSSGIQETQYF
TRBV19,TRBJ2-3,CASSKRENTDTQYF
TRBV5-6,TRBJ2-1,CASSDPAGGRQFF
TRBV20-1,TRBJ2-2,CSAKGLMLNTGELFF
TRBV12-3/TRBV12-4,TRBJ2-7,CASSHHGTVDAYEQYF
TRBV27,TRBJ2-6,CASSFRTGGSGANVLTF
TRBV6-1,TRBJ1-6,CAESSGTNNSPLHF
TRBV18,TRBJ1-1,CASSQQAEAFF
TRBV24-1,TRBJ2-5,CATSDFAGRFKQETQYF
TRBV21-1,TRBJ2-3,CASSKWGSTDTQYF
TRBV28,TRBJ1-2,CASRAQGDRNYGYTF
TRBV4-1,TRBJ1-6,CASSQVRTGFLDSPLHF
TRBV20-1,TRBJ1-6,CSARYRANSPLHF
TRBV7-2,TRBJ1-1,CASSPYRGTEAFF
TRBV5-4,TRBJ2-1,CASRTMGLAGGNEQFF
TRBV19,TRBJ1-4,CASSIGGSSEKLFF
TRBV7-3,TRBJ2-3,CASSLDAGGGTQYF
TRBV20-1,TRBJ1-2,CSALMDTYGYTF
TRBV7-8,TRBJ2-7,CASSLGTSGSAYEQYF